These 9 T cell receptor beta chains share one sample of origin, sequenced in a study of T cells in Graves' hyperthyroidism and ophthalmopathy. Using RNA transcripts as the source, TCR beta CDR3 regions were amplified. First-round RT-PCR of the TCR CDR3 relied on the HTBI primer set. TCRdb recomputed calls from the multiplex PCR reads with MiXCR, one row per CDR3 protein. The data show 530,000 or so distinct CDR3 sequences, approximately 24% seen once. Sequencing was performed on blood. The receptors stem from a woman aged 25-40 years with Graves' ophthalmopathy.

This clonotype was detected ten times or more. The chain has TRBV30 and TRBJ2-5, with 9 bases identical to TRBD1. This CDR3 contains 16 residues. From germline, CDR1 is GTSNPN and CDR2 SVGIG (reference sequence). Trimming took 1 base from V and 2 from J; bases not matched to a gene: 8. The CDR3 DNA follows: TGTGCCTGGAGTGAGGGACAGGGACATTTACAAGAGACCCAGTACTTC. Translated: CAWSEGQGHLQETQYF.

Notes on this clonotype: The germline gene is not matched at one end of the junction; a read error may be the cause. This sequence joins TRBV7-2 and TRBJ2-4, with D possibly TRBD2 on 6 matching bases. CDR1 and CDR2 (germline): SGHTA, FQGNSA. CDR3 length equals 16 residues. The CDR3 coding sequence is TGTGCCAGCAGCTTTTATGGGGGGATGGGCAAAAACATTAAGTACTTC. Translating gives CASSFYGGMGKNIKYF.

This clonotype came up many times. This chain uses TRBV4-2 with TRBJ2-7; D is perhaps TRBD1 (6 bases). V was shortened by 3 bases and J by 0 bases, with 18 bases between the two germline ends. CDR1 is LGHNA and CDR2 is YNFKEQ in the germline V gene. The CDR3 is 17 residues long. The CDR3 region has the DNA TGTGCCAGCAGCCAGCGCGTGGGGGCTACCAACTCCTACGAGCAGTACTTC. Residues: CASSQRVGATNSYEQYF.

This clonotype was counted ten times or more. The chain links TRBV25-1 to TRBJ2-6; D is unresolved. This CDR3 has 13 amino acids. The germline V gene has CDR1 MGHDK and CDR2 SYGVNS. Trimming removed 4 bases at V and 2 bases at J, with 3 bases between. The CDR3 sequence is CASSAPGANVLTF. The CDR3 DNA follows: TGTGCCAGCAGTGCCCCTGGGGCCAACGTCCTGACTTTC.

This clonotype was counted many times. CDR3 DNA: TGTGCCAGCAGCGTTTACAGGGGATACGAGCAGTACTTC. It specifies CASSVYRGYEQYF. The gene calls are TRBV7-2 and TRBJ2-7, with TRBD1 matching over 7 bases. V lost 5 bases, J lost 4 bases, and 5 bases stayed unmatched. This CDR3 is 13 amino acids long. Germline V CDR1 and CDR2: SGHTA, FQGNSA.

This clonotype was counted only a few times. The CDR3 sequence is CASSSPTAFNQPQHF. The CDR3 DNA follows: TGTGCCAGCAGTTCACCGACAGCCTTCAATCAGCCCCAGCATTTT. This chain uses TRBV28 with TRBJ1-5; D may be TRBD1 (5 bases). Looked up from germline, CDR1 is MDHEN and CDR2 is SYDVKM. The CDR3 loop spans 15 amino acids. Trimming removed 4 bases from V and 3 bases from J, with 13 bases in between.

This clonotype was counted ten times or more. The rearrangement links TRBV10-3 to TRBJ2-7, with 9 bases that match TRBD1. The length of the CDR3 is 15 residues. V lost 4 bases to trimming and J lost 6 bases; unmatched junction nucleotides: 10. The germline V gene encodes CDR1 ENHRY and CDR2 SYGVKD. The CDR3 nucleotides read TGTGCCATCAGTGTACCTCGGGACAGGGAATTCGAGCAGTACTTC. Translated, it gives CAISVPRDREFEQYF.

Ten or more counts support this clonotype. V and J are TRBV5-1 and TRBJ2-5; the D is unclear. The CDR3 is made up of 14 amino acids. The germline gives CDR1 SGHRS, CDR2 YFSETQ. The ends were cut back, 0 bases at V and 0 bases at J, with 6 bases in the middle. The CDR3 coding sequence is TGCGCCAGCAGCTTGGAGCCGAACCAAGAGACCCAGTACTTC. Residues: CASSLEPNQETQYF. Looking up the rest from reference TRBV5-1 and TRBJ2-5 gives the full variable domain: KAGVTQTPRYLIKTRGQQVTLSCSPISGHRSVSWYQQTPGQGLQFLFEYFSETQRNKGNFPGRFSGRQFSNSRSEMNVSTLELGDSALYLCASSLEPNQETQYFGPGTRLLVL.

This clonotype has at least ten counts. The chain couples TRBV7-2 to TRBJ1-1; D remains ambiguous. V shed 3 bases and J shed 0 bases, with 5 bases lying between them. The CDR3 is made up of 13 amino acids. The germline gives CDR1 SGHTA, CDR2 FQGNSA. In DNA, the CDR3 is TGTGCCAGCAGCTTGATGATGAACACTGAAGCTTTCTTT. Translating gives CASSLMMNTEAFF. The entire variable domain, with the rest obtained from reference TRBV7-2 and TRBJ1-1, is as follows: GAGVSQSPSNKVTEKGKDVELRCDPISGHTALYWYRQSLGQGLEFLIYFQGNSAPDKSGLPSDRFSAERTGGSVSTLTIQRTQQEDSAVYLCASSLMMNTEAFFGQGTRLTVV.